This T cell receptor beta chain comes out of a study of T-cell reconstitution after alpha-beta-depleted transplantation in children. Germline V gene lookup returns CDR1 MNHEY and CDR2 SVGAGI. This CDR3 contains 14 residues. V gave up 2 bases and J gave up 3 bases, with 11 bases separating them. Unique molecular identifiers featured in how the TCRbeta library was prepared. TCRdb itself ran the PCR reads through MiXCR, one entry per CDR3 protein. The table lists about 460,000 distinct CDR3 sequences, 12% of them singletons. V gene TRBV6-5 combines with J gene TRBJ2-7; D is tentatively TRBD1 or TRBD2 (5 bases each). Sample: PBMCs from the stem cell graft donor, taken from the stem cell graft. This sequence was found in a human donor who donated a stem cell graft to a child with combined immunodeficiency. The CDR3: CASSYAGAGYEQYF. The CDR3 DNA is TGTGCCAGCAGTTACGCCGGGGCCGGCTACGAGCAGTACTTC.